The rows below give T cell receptor beta chains drawn from one sample of a study of a mutant IDH1 vaccine in newly diagnosed glioma. The protocol was immunoSEQ multiplex PCR, while the TCRdb copy is restricted to in-frame clones and leaves out a portion. Here the sample spans approximately 82,000 clones, 75% to 85% being singletons. Their antigen targets remain unknown. Sequencing used PBMCs, obtained from a glioma patient whose treatment included an IDH1 peptide vaccine. These receptors all stem from a man aged 25-45 years with glioma. Some clones in this sample may be carry-over from other donors' samples. The CDR3 runs from the conserved cysteine through the conserved F or W. D genes are given only for firm matches. Where a row states a size, it is once, few, many or the class of an expanded clone; other rows omit it.

j_call v_call d_call clone_size cdr3_aa cdr3_nt
TRBJ1-5 TRBV19 . few CASSSRQVNQPQHF TGTGCCAGTAGCTCGCGACAAGTCAATCAGCCCCAGCATTTT
TRBJ2-7 TRBV7-9 . . CASSSIIYEQYF TGTGCCAGCAGCTCCATTATTTACGAGCAGTACTTC
TRBJ1-1 TRBV18 TRBD1 . CASSPAGTGMAFF TGTGCCAGCTCACCGGCCGGGACAGGTATGGCTTTCTTT
TRBJ1-1 TRBV6-5 . few CAVYRARDTEAFF TGTGCCGTCTACAGGGCACGGGACACTGAAGCTTTCTTT
TRBJ1-2 TRBV18 TRBD1 . CASSPMDRVRGYTF TGTGCCAGCTCACCTATGGACAGGGTGAGAGGCTACACCTTC
TRBJ2-3 TRBV10-3 . . CAITFPPLPRQDTQYF TGTGCCATCACCTTCCCTCCACTACCTAGACAAGATACGCAGTATTTT
TRBJ2-3 TRBV9 . . CASSVYGSSTDTQYF TGTGCCAGCAGCGTATACGGCTCTAGCACAGATACGCAGTATTTT
TRBJ1-5 TRBV6-5 . . CASSPTGMNQPQHF TGTGCCAGCAGTCCAACAGGGATGAATCAGCCCCAGCATTTT
TRBJ2-7 TRBV7-9 . . CASSLAGRGQRSYEQYF TGTGCCAGCAGCTTAGCGGGTCGGGGGCAACGCTCCTACGAGCAGTACTTC
TRBJ2-3 TRBV5-1 TRBD1 . CASSPSGTGTDTQYF TGCGCCAGCAGCCCATCCGGGACAGGGACAGATACGCAGTATTTT
TRBJ1-2 TRBV7-3 TRBD1 . CASSRDRGQGGYTF TGTGCCAGCAGCCGGGACAGGGGGCAGGGTGGCTACACCTTC
TRBJ1-2 TRBV13 . . CASTSRGRPFYGYTF TGTGCCAGCACCTCGCGGGGGCGCCCCTTCTATGGCTACACCTTC
TRBJ1-2 TRBV19 . once CASSIDLSRFGYTF TGTGCCAGTAGTATAGATCTGAGCAGGTTTGGCTACACCTTC
TRBJ2-2 TRBV5-1 . . CASSLDGTTGELFF TGCGCCAGCAGCTTGGACGGGACCACCGGGGAGCTGTTTTTT
TRBJ1-1 TRBV30 . . CAWSVRLNTEAFF TGTGCCTGGAGTGTACGGTTGAACACTGAAGCTTTCTTT
TRBJ1-6 TRBV19 TRBD1 . CASSIVQNRGVHSPLHF TGTGCCAGTAGTATAGTTCAAAACAGGGGAGTGCATTCACCCCTCCACTTT
TRBJ2-7 TRBV18 . . CASSPTGTRSYEQYF TGTGCCAGCTCACCGACCGGGACACGGAGCTACGAGCAGTACTTC
TRBJ1-4 TRBV18 TRBD1 . CASSPPGQGVEKLFF TGTGCCAGCTCACCACCGGGACAGGGTGTTGAAAAACTGTTTTTT
TRBJ1-4 TRBV6-1 . . CASSERAGPNEKLFF TGTGCCAGCAGTGAACGGGCGGGTCCTAATGAAAAACTGTTTTTT
TRBJ1-5 TRBV19 . . CASTSWGEGGSGDTQHF TGTGCCAGTACCTCGTGGGGGGAGGGCGGTTCGGGAGATACGCAGCATTTT
TRBJ1-5 TRBV7-9 . few CASSLGTSISNQPQHF TGTGCCAGCAGCTTAGGTACGTCGATAAGCAATCAGCCCCAGCATTTT
TRBJ1-2 TRBV6-5 . . CASRLHNNYGCTF TGTGCCAGCAGACTACACAACAACTATGGCTGCACCTTC
TRBJ1-6 TRBV9 TRBD1 . CASSVSGQGNSPLHF TGTGCCAGCAGCGTATCGGGACAGGGCAATTCACCCCTCCACTTT
TRBJ1-2 TRBV30 . . CAWSVLQSGDGYTF TGTGCCTGGAGTGTCTTACAGTCAGGGGATGGCTACACCTTC
TRBJ1-1 TRBV5-4 . . CASRFDTQANTEAFF TGTGCCAGCAGATTTGACACGCAAGCGAACACTGAAGCTTTCTTT
TRBJ2-7 TRBV4-1 TRBD1 once CASSLRDSSYEQYF TGCGCCAGCAGCCTGAGGGACAGCTCCTACGAGCAGTACTTC